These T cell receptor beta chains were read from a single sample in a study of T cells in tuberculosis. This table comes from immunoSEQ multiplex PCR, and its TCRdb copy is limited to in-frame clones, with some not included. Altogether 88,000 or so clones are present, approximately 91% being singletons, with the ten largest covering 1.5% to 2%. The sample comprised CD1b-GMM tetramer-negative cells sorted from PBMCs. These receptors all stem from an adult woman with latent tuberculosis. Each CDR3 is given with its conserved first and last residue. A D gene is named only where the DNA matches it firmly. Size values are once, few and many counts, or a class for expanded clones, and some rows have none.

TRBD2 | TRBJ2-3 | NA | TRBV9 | TGTGCCAGCAGCGTAGCCTCCGCGCCGCTAGCGGGGGATGTGGCAGATACGCAGTATTTT | CASSVASAPLAGDVADTQYF
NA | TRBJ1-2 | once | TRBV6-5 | TGTGCCACGCAACCACAGGCCCCAAACTATGGCTACACCTTC | CATQPQAPNYGYTF
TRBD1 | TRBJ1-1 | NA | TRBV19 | TGTGCCAGTAGCCTGACAGGGGTCGGCACTGAAGCTTTCTTT | CASSLTGVGTEAFF
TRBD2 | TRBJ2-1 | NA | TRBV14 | TGTGCCAGCAGCCAAGATGTAGCGGGGTTATACAATGAGCAGTTCTTC | CASSQDVAGLYNEQFF
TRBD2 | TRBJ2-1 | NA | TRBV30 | TGTGCCTGGAGTATTTCGGCTAGCGGGGAGCAGTTCTTC | CAWSISASGEQFF
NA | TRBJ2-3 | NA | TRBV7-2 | TGTGCCAGCAGCTTATATGGGGGGAGCGCAGATACGCAGTATTTT | CASSLYGGSADTQYF
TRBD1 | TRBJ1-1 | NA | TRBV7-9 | TGTGCCAGCAGCCCCCGACAGGGTCAAGAAGACACTGAAGCTTTCTTT | CASSPRQGQEDTEAFF
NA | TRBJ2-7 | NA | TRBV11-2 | TGTGCCAGCAGCGGGAGCTCCTACGAGCAGTACTTC | CASSGSSYEQYF
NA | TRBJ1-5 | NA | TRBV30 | TGTGCCTGGCCTCAAGAGGTTCGTGTACAGCCCCAGCATTTT | CAWPQEVRVQPQHF
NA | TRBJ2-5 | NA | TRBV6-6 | TGTGCCAGCATGGGGAGAATCCAAGAGACCCAGTACTTC | CASMGRIQETQYF
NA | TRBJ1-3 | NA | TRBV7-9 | TGTGCCAGCAGCGCACCAGGGTCTGCTGGAAACACCATATATTTT | CASSAPGSAGNTIYF
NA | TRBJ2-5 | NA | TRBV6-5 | TGTGCCAGCAGTTGGGCAGCCCAAGAGACCCAGTACTTC | CASSWAAQETQYF
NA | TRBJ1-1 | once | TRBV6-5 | TGTGCCAGCAGTTACTCGAGAGAGGGGAACACTGAAGCTTTCTTT | CASSYSREGNTEAFF
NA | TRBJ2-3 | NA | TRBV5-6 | TGTGCCAGCAGCTACTTTTCGGGGACAGATACGCAGTATTTT | CASSYFSGTDTQYF
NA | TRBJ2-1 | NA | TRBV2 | TGTGCCAGCAGGGGCTCCTCCTACAATGAGCAGTTCTTC | CASRGSSYNEQFF
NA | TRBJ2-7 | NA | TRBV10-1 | TGCGCCAGCAGCCAGGCCGGGGCCGGGGGCGAGCAGTACTTC | CASSQAGAGGEQYF
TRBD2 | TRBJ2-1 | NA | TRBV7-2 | TGTGCCAGCAGCTTAGGAGCGGGGGCCAACCACAATGAGCAGTTCTTC | CASSLGAGANHNEQFF
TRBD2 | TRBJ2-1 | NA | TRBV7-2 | TGTGCCAGCAGCTTAGAGGAGGCGGGGGGGCGCAATGAGCAGTTCTTC | CASSLEEAGGRNEQFF
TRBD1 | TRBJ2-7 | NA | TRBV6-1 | TGTGCCAGCAAGCCCTCCGGACAGGGGCCGTACGAGCAGTACTTC | CASKPSGQGPYEQYF
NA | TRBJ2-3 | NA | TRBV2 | TGTGCCAGCAGTAGGGGCCAATATACGCAGTATTTT | CASSRGQYTQYF
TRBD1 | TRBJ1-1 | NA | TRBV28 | TGTGCCAGCAGTTCTAACAGGGGGAAGGGTGATGACACTGAAGCTTTCTTT | CASSSNRGKGDDTEAFF
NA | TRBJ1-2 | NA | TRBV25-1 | TGTGCCAGCAGTGAGCCCTATATAGGCTACACCTTC | CASSEPYIGYTF
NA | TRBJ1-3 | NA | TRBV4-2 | TGTGCCAGCAGCCACCCCGGGACATTAGAGCGCTCTGGAAACACCATATATTTT | CASSHPGTLERSGNTIYF
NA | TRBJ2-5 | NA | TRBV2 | TGTGCCAGCAGACAGGAGCCTAAAGAGACCCAGTACTTC | CASRQEPKETQYF
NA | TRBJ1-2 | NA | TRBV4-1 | TGCGCCAGCAGCCAAGATCATTCCGGAGGTTTTTGGGGCTACACCTTC | CASSQDHSGGFWGYTF
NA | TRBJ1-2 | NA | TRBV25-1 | TGTGCCAGCAGTGAATATAGGGTAGGGGCAGACTTCTATGGCTACACCTTC | CASSEYRVGADFYGYTF
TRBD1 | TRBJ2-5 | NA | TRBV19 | TGTGCCAGTAGTATAGAAGGGACAGGGATCGAGACCCAGTACTTC | CASSIEGTGIETQYF
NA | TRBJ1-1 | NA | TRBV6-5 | TGTGCCAGCAGTTACAATAATGGGGGCGCGGAGGCTTTCTTT | CASSYNNGGAEAFF
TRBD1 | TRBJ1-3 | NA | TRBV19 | TGTGCCAGTAGTTCCGGACAGGGGGCTGGAAACACCATATATTTT | CASSSGQGAGNTIYF
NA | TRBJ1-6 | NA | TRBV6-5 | TGTGCCAGCAGTTACGAGAACTCACCCCTCCACTTT | CASSYENSPLHF
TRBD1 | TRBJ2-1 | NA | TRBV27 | TGTGCCAGCAGTTTATCGGGGACAGGGGCCTACAATGAGCAGTTCTTC | CASSLSGTGAYNEQFF
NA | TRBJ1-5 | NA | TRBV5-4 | TGTGCCAGCAGCATAAACCCGGACTCGCGCGATCAGCCCCAGCATTTT | CASSINPDSRDQPQHF
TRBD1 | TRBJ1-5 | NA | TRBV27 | TGTGCCAGCAGGACAGGGGTGAGCAATCAGCCCCAGCATTTT | CASRTGVSNQPQHF
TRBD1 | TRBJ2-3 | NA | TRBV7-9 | TGTGCCAGCAGCCCCCGGGACAGGGGAAGCACAGATACGCAGTATTTT | CASSPRDRGSTDTQYF
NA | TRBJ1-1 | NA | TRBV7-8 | TGTGCCAGCAGCTTAGAGGCGGCGGTGACGGCTGAAGCTTTCTTT | CASSLEAAVTAEAFF
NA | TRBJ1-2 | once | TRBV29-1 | TGCAGCGTTGATACAGGCCTCGATGGCTACACCTTC | CSVDTGLDGYTF
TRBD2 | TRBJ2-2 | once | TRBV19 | TGTGCCAGTAGTGTGCCGGGACTAGCCATACACACCGGGGAGCTGTTTTTT | CASSVPGLAIHTGELFF
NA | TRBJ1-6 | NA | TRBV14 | TGTGCCAGCAGCCAAGTCTTCCAGGGCCATTCACCCCTCCACTTT | CASSQVFQGHSPLHF
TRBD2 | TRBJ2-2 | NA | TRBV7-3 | TGTGCCAGCAGCTTAAAAGGACTAGGGAGGAACACCGGGGAGCTGTTTTTT | CASSLKGLGRNTGELFF
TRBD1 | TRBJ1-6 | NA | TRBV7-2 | TGTGCCAGCAGCCGCGGTAGGGGGCAGGCGCCGCCCCTCCACTTT | CASSRGRGQAPPLHF
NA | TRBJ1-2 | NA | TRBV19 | TGTGCCAGTAGTGCCCCCTGGACAGTTTTTAACTATGGCTACACCTTC | CASSAPWTVFNYGYTF
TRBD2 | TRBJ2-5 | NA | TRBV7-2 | TGTGCCAGCAGCTCACTAGCGGGGGGGAGGGGAGAGACCCAGTACTTC | CASSSLAGGRGETQYF
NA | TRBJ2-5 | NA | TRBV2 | TGTGCCAGCAGTGAGGGGTTAGGGGACCAAGAGACCCAGTACTTC | CASSEGLGDQETQYF
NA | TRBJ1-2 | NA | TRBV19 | TGTGCCAGTAGTCCCAGGATTTATGGCTACACCTTC | CASSPRIYGYTF
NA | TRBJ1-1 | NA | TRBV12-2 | TGTGCAAGTCGCCCTAGAGACAGGGCGGGCACTGAAGCTTTCTTT | CASRPRDRAGTEAFF
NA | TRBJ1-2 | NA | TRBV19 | TGTGCCAGTAGCCCGGCTAACTATGGCTACACCTTC | CASSPANYGYTF
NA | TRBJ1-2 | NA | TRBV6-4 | TGTGCCAGCAACGACATCCCAAACTTCTATGGCTACACCTTC | CASNDIPNFYGYTF
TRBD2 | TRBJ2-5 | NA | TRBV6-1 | TGTGCCAGCAGTGCCCTAGCGGGGGGGCATGAGGAGACCCAGTACTTC | CASSALAGGHEETQYF
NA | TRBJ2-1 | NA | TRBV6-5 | TGTGCCAGCACGAGGGGGGGCCCGGATGAGCAGTTCTTC | CASTRGGPDEQFF
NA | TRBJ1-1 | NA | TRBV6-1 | TGTGCCAGCAGTGAAGCGTACGGGGGAGGAAACACTGAAGCTTTCTTT | CASSEAYGGGNTEAFF
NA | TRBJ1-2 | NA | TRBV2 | TGTGCCAGCAGGCTGACAGGCTACACCTTC | CASRLTGYTF
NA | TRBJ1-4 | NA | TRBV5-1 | TGCGCCAGCAGCTTGTCCACAACTAATGAAAAACTGTTTTTT | CASSLSTTNEKLFF
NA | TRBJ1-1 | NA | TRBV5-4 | TGTGCCAGCAGCTTGGGTTCAGGGGCAAACACTGAAGCTTTCTTT | CASSLGSGANTEAFF
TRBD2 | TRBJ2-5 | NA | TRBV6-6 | TGTGCCAGCAGGCTTAGGGGAGGGGAGGGGGAGACCCAGTACTTC | CASRLRGGEGETQYF
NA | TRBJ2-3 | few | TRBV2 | TGTGCCAGCAGCTACCTTTACGCGGATACGCAGTATTTT | CASSYLYADTQYF
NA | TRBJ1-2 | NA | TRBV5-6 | TGTGCCAGCAGCTTGGGGCAGATCTATGGCTACACCTTC | CASSLGQIYGYTF
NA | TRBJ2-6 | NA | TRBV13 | TGTGCCAGCAGCTTAGGCGTCTCTGGGGCCAACGTCCTGACTTTC | CASSLGVSGANVLTF